This T cell receptor beta chain comes out of a study of blood T cell repertoires in COVID-19. Background on the study: Spain, Italy and the United States supplied samples that represented acute and convalescent COVID-19. PBMCs, B-cell-depleted T cells, or T cells were the source of the cDNA or gDNA that made up the material.

Per the study methods: It was from reference gene primer amplification that nucleated cell counts were estimated. Profiling relied on immunoSEQ multiplex PCR, and the TCRdb table lists in-frame clones only, not all of them. Clonal size and the V and J genes are those of that table, whereas D and trimming came from the DNA. Among about 110,000 clones, over 75% were seen once, and the ten largest hold roughly 2.5%. Germline assignment: CDR1 MDHEN and CDR2 SYDVKM. Losses at the gene ends were 8 bases for V and 9 bases for J; bases not matched to a gene: 15. This CDR3 region has 15 residues. This receptor was identified in a human donor in a cohort sampled during active COVID-19. V usage is TRBV28 and J usage is TRBJ2-1; 8 bases are shared with TRBD2. The sequenced sample consisted of peripheral blood. In DNA form, the CDR3 reads TGTGCCAGCGGCGGGGCTAGCGGGCTGCCGGGTGAGCAGTTCTTC. As protein: CASGGASGLPGEQFF.